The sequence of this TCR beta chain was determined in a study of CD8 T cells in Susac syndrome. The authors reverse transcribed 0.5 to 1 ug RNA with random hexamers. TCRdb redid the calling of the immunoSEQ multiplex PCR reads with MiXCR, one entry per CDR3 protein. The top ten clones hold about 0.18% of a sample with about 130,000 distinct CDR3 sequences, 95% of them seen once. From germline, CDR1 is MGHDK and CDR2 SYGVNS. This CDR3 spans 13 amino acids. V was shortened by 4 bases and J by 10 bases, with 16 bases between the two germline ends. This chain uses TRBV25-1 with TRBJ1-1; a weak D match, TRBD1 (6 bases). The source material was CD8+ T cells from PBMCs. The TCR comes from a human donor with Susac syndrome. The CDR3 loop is CASSGTEGVRAFF. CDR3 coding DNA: TGTGCCAGCAGTGGGACAGAGGGGGTGAGAGCTTTCTTT.